The present T cell receptor (beta chain) was sequenced within a study of T cell responses to AZD1222 COVID-19 vaccine. The table came from immunoSEQ multiplex PCR; TCRdb's copy has only in-frame clones and leaves some out. The data hold about 110,000 clones, with approximately 89% observed a single time. Trimming removed 0 bases at V and 1 base at J, with 7 bases between. Germline V CDR1 and CDR2: SGHRS, YFSETQ. CDR3 length: 14 residues. The sequence was collected from an adult in good health. This specimen was peripheral blood, taken on day 0 of MenACWY control vaccination. The rearrangement links TRBV5-1 to TRBJ2-5; D unclear. DNA for the CDR3: TGCGCCAGCAGCTTGGTGGGTCTCCAAGAGACCCAGTACTTC. Translation: CASSLVGLQETQYF.